This is a list of T cell receptor beta chains from one sample in a study of T-cell reconstitution after alpha-beta-depleted transplantation in children. From the PCR reads, TCRdb called clonotypes with MiXCR, one entry per CDR3 protein. The sample lists hundreds of thousands of distinct CDR3 sequences, about 10% occurring once. The sequencing used PBMCs from the stem cell graft donor, collected from the stem cell graft. The receptors stem from a human donor who donated a stem cell graft to a child with acute myeloid leukemia. The CDR3 runs from the conserved cysteine through the conserved F or W. The order of the fields is V gene, clone size, D gene, J gene, CDR3 DNA, CDR3 protein. D genes are given only for firm matches. Part of the rows lack a size; the others show once, few, many or a class for expanded clones.

>TRBV19|few|TRBD1|TRBJ2-1
TGTGCCAGTAGTAATCTGTGGACAGGGGAAGAAGTATGGGATGAGCAGTTCTTC
CASSNLWTGEEVWDEQFF
>TRBV5-1|few|TRBD2|TRBJ2-3
TGCGCCAGCAGCCCCGGGACTAGCCTCACAGATACGCAGTATTTT
CASSPGTSLTDTQYF
>TRBV7-8|-|TRBD2|TRBJ2-7
TGTGCCAGCAGCGGGACGGGGGCTAGCGGGATGTACGAGCAGTACTTC
CASSGTGASGMYEQYF
>TRBV27|many|-|TRBJ2-7
TGTGCCAGCATCACCAGCGAGGGCTCCTACGAGCAGTACTTC
CASITSEGSYEQYF
>TRBV20-1|-|-|TRBJ1-5
TGCAGTGCCATGATGGGAGCTAGCAATCAGCCCCAGCATTTT
CSAMMGASNQPQHF
>TRBV12-3/TRBV12-4|many|-|TRBJ2-5
TGTGCCAGCAGTTGGGGTGGGAGCGGAGGACCCCAAGAGACCCAGTACTTC
CASSWGGSGGPQETQYF
>TRBV20-1|-|-|TRBJ2-1
TGCAGTGCTTCCGGGACTGCACCTAGCTCCTACAATGAGCAGTTCTTC
CSASGTAPSSYNEQFF
>TRBV20-1|-|-|TRBJ2-7
TGCAGTGCTAGCCGTGACCAGAACTACGAGCAGTACTTC
CSASRDQNYEQYF
>TRBV3-1|many|-|TRBJ1-1
TGTGCCAGCAGCCAAGGGGCAGGAAACACTGAAGCTTTCTTT
CASSQGAGNTEAFF
>TRBV5-1|many|-|TRBJ1-1
TGCGCCAGCAGCTTGGGGAGGTTACCGAACACTGAAGCTTTCTTT
CASSLGRLPNTEAFF
>TRBV29-1|few|-|TRBJ2-3
TGCAGCGTTGAGCCGGGCGAAGCTGGGGGTACGCAGTATTTT
CSVEPGEAGGTQYF
>TRBV10-1|many|-|TRBJ2-6
TGCGCCAGCAGTGAGTCGAAGGATACTGGGGCCAACGTCCTGACTTTC
CASSESKDTGANVLTF
>TRBV6-2/TRBV6-3|-|-|TRBJ2-5
TGTGCCAGCAGGAGCGGACTCCAAGAGACCCAGTACTTC
CASRSGLQETQYF
>TRBV12-3/TRBV12-4|few|-|TRBJ2-5
TGTGCCAGCAGGGCAACTAGGGGCGCGGGAGAGACCCAGTACTTC
CASRATRGAGETQYF
>TRBV10-3|few|-|TRBJ1-2
TGTGCCATCGGAGCCGCCGGGGCGAGGGGCTACACCTTC
CAIGAAGARGYTF
>TRBV12-3/TRBV12-4|few|-|TRBJ2-7
TGTGCCAGCAGTTTAACGGAGAGAGGGCCTACAACGGGTTACGAGCAGTACTTC
CASSLTERGPTTGYEQYF
>TRBV19|-|TRBD1|TRBJ2-5
TGTGCCAGTAGAACCGGGACAGGGAGACAAGAGACCCAGTACTTC
CASRTGTGRQETQYF
>TRBV7-8|-|-|TRBJ1-1
TGTGCCAGCAGCTTAGTAATGTTGAACACTGAAGCTTTCTTT
CASSLVMLNTEAFF
>TRBV6-5|many|TRBD1|TRBJ2-2
TGTGCCAGCAGCCATCGAATCGGACAGGCCCGAAACACCGGGGAGCTGTTTTTT
CASSHRIGQARNTGELFF
>TRBV6-2/TRBV6-3|few|-|TRBJ1-1
TGTGCCAGCACCGCACTCGGGGGGCAGGTCACTGAAGCTTTCTTT
CASTALGGQVTEAFF
>TRBV20-1|-|-|TRBJ2-1
TGCAGTGCTAGAGATTCGGCACCTAATGAGCAGTTCTTC
CSARDSAPNEQFF
>TRBV20-1|many|-|TRBJ2-7
TGCAGTGCTAGTGGAGGGGGACCCTACGAGCAGTACTTC
CSASGGGPYEQYF
>TRBV3-1|-|TRBD2|TRBJ2-7
TGTGCCAGCAGCCAAGGGGGGACTAGCGGATACGAGCAGTACTTC
CASSQGGTSGYEQYF
>TRBV28|many|-|TRBJ2-3
TGTGCCAGCACCCAGAGCACAGATACGCAGTATTTT
CASTQSTDTQYF
>TRBV2|many|TRBD2|TRBJ2-1
TGTGCCAGCGGACTAGCGGGAGGTGCTAATGAGCAGTTCTTC
CASGLAGGANEQFF
>TRBV7-3|few|-|TRBJ1-1
TGTGCCAGCAGCTTAACAGGGGCCCCACTTGGTACTGAAGCTTTCTTT
CASSLTGAPLGTEAFF
>TRBV6-5|-|-|TRBJ2-7
TGTGCCAGCAGTTACAGGGCAGGGACGTACGAGCAGTACTTC
CASSYRAGTYEQYF
>TRBV29-1|-|TRBD2|TRBJ2-1
TGCAGCGGCTTGGGGACTAGCGGGAGGAGGAGTGAGCAGTTCTTC
CSGLGTSGRRSEQFF
>TRBV7-6|-|TRBD1|TRBJ2-7
TGTGCCAGCAGCACTGGACAGGGGAAATCCCCCTACGAGCAGTACTTC
CASSTGQGKSPYEQYF
>TRBV5-5|-|TRBD1|TRBJ2-5
TGTGCCAGCAGCTTGTTCGGGACAGTCAAAGAGACCCAGTACTTC
CASSLFGTVKETQYF
>TRBV27|many|-|TRBJ2-2
TGTGCCAGCAGTTTATCGTCCGGGGAGCTGTTTTTT
CASSLSSGELFF
>TRBV20-1|few|TRBD2|TRBJ2-2
TGCAGTGCTAGAAAAGGGGGACAGACCCATCTAGCGGGAGAAAGAACCGGGGAGCTGTTTTTT
CSARKGGQTHLAGERTGELFF
>TRBV7-3|-|TRBD2|TRBJ2-1
TGTGCCAGCAGCTTAACTGGGGGGGATCTTTCGAGTGAGCAGTTCTTC
CASSLTGGDLSSEQFF
>TRBV7-8|-|-|TRBJ2-2
TGTGCCAGCAGCTTTTTGAGATCGGGCGGCAACACCGGGGAGCTGTTTTTT
CASSFLRSGGNTGELFF
>TRBV19|-|-|TRBJ2-1
TGTGCCAGTAGATCACTCTCTGGTGAGCAGTTCTTC
CASRSLSGEQFF
>TRBV6-4|many|-|TRBJ2-2
TGTGCCAGCAGTAGGAGTTTAACCGGGGAGCTGTTTTTT
CASSRSLTGELFF
>TRBV9|-|-|TRBJ1-1
TGTGCCAGCAGAAAAATTGGGGGAACTGAAGCTTTCTTT
CASRKIGGTEAFF
>TRBV29-1|once|-|TRBJ1-2
TGCAGCGCTGCGGGCGTCTCGATGACCTACACCTTC
CSAAGVSMTYTF
>TRBV14|many|-|TRBJ2-3
TGTGCCAGCAGCCCCCGACTGAAAGATACGCAGTATTTT
CASSPRLKDTQYF
>TRBV27|few|-|TRBJ1-2
TGTGCCAGCAGCTACCTTAGCAGGCCCTATGGCTACACCTTC
CASSYLSRPYGYTF